Listed below are T cell receptor beta chains from one sample, sequenced in a study of neoadjuvant anti-PD-1 for oral cavity cancer. The data were produced by immunoSEQ multiplex PCR, yet TCRdb's version contains in-frame clones alone and is incomplete. Of more than 15,000 clones listed, about 66% are singletons. The sample was PBMCs, taken before nivolumab (anti-PD-1) treatment. The receptors were sampled from a person aged 40 to 85 with oral cavity squamous cell carcinoma. Each CDR3 is given with its conserved first and last residue.

>TRBV30
CAWSPRGNQPQHF
>TRBV5-1
CASSFGDRGVYGYTF
>TRBV10-2
CASAGADTQYF
>TRBV10-2
CASARGLRTEAFF
>TRBV6-6
CASSYSEGVDGYTF
>TRBV6-5
CASSWGLAGGETQYF
>TRBV7-8
CASSLAGSTSYEQYF
>TRBV5-1
CASSLELMGAGANVLTF
>TRBV10-3
CAISESNRAGGYTF
>TRBV19
CASSLPGGRVATQYF
>TRBV7-3
CASSSGQMRETQYF
>TRBV29-1
CSVDPPLKASSYNEQFF
>TRBV5-1
CASSSGQSYGYTF
>TRBV6-1
CASSEFYAEAFF
>TRBV5-6
CASSLGLQETQYF
>TRBV2
CASTRSTYQETQYF
>TRBV19
CASSIPTASTDTQYF
>TRBV7-9
CASSPPGQNEAFF
>TRBV4-1
CASSQDLAGVSYEQYF
>TRBV30
CAWSVIWAAQETQYF
>TRBV2
CASGITDTQYF
>TRBV19
CASSIVGIKTQPQHF
>TRBV13
CASSSLLAGVSYNEQFF
>TRBV2
CASKDTYYEQYF
>TRBV6-5
CASSSPGTEAFF
>TRBV7-8
CASSLEPGLSTDTQYF
>TRBV2
CASSENRFPNTGELFF
>TRBV6-5
CASSRVLNSQPQHF
>TRBV30
CAWSVDSSGNTIYF
>TRBV6-5
CASNPKGGNTGELFF
>TRBV2
CASSDRTGSNTEAFF
>TRBV13
CASSLRETQYF
>TRBV5-4
CASSQGGLAGGYEQYF
>TRBV5-3
CARSLLNFYEQYF
>TRBV29-1
CSASGGANEKLFF
>TRBV7-8
CASSQGGIYEQYF
>TRBV30
CAWSPGTTAEQFF
>TRBV5-1
CASSGGTANTFSDEQFF
>TRBV7-9
CASSLGTATLSTDTQYF
>TRBV7-9
CASSHRLAGEGETQYF
>TRBV25-1
CASGYRENIQYF
>TRBV5-6
CASSPPSGPYNEQFF
>TRBV6-5
CASSYGGRPANYGYTF
>TRBV27
CASSSGTGGYGYTF
>TRBV5-1
CASSLQTSQSANTGELFF
>TRBV6-5
CASSSVPRETQYF
>TRBV6-1
CASSELGTSEAFF